The 18 T cell receptor beta chains given below trace back to one sample, sequenced in a study of blood T cell repertoires in COVID-19. Data came from immunoSEQ multiplex PCR; TCRdb stores just in-frame clones and leaves some out. In the table there are 350,000 to 400,000 clones, approximately 89% of which are singletons. Sequencing was performed on PBMCs or T cells enriched from blood (not recorded which). These receptors were taken from a man in his forties in a cohort exposed to, infected with or recovered from COVID-19 (not recorded which).

V is TRBV5-1 and J is TRBJ2-7; TRBD1 agrees at 8 bases. The germline V gene encodes CDR1 SGHRS and CDR2 YFSETQ. This CDR3 region has 15 residues. J was trimmed by 2 bases and V by 3 bases; bases with no gene match: 7. In nucleotides, the CDR3 is TGCGCCAGCAGCTGGGATACAGGGGGGCCCTACGAGCAGTACTTC. Translation: CASSWDTGGPYEQYF. Looking up the rest from reference TRBV5-1 and TRBJ2-7 gives the full variable domain: KAGVTQTPRYLIKTRGQQVTLSCSPISGHRSVSWYQQTPGQGLQFLFEYFSETQRNKGNFPGRFSGRQFSNSRSEMNVSTLELGDSALYLCASSWDTGGPYEQYFGPGTRLTVT.

This clone showed up just once. Other DNA variants within this sample encode the same CDR3. CDR3: CASSLAGDSSYNEQFF. As DNA, the CDR3 is TGCGCCAGCAGCTTGGCGGGGGACAGCTCCTACAATGAGCAGTTCTTC. The chain carries TRBV5-1 and TRBJ2-1; tentative D call: TRBD1 (7 bases). Germline assignment: CDR1 SGHRS and CDR2 YFSETQ. The CDR3 spans 16 residues. Trimming pared 0 bases from V and 0 bases from J, leaving 10 bases between.

This clone has ten or more counts. This chain links TRBV2 with TRBJ2-1, with 11 bases matching TRBD2. With 6 bases clipped from V and 6 bases from J, the junction kept 4 bases outside the gene matches. The CDR3 contains 14 residues. Germline values: CDR1 SNHLY, CDR2 FYNNEI. In nucleotides, the CDR3 is TGTGCCAGCAGAGCTACTAGCGGGGGCAATGAGCAGTTCTTC. Amino acid sequence: CASRATSGGNEQFF. Full variable domain (remainder filled in from reference TRBV2 and TRBJ2-1): EPEVTQTPSHQVTQMGQEVILRCVPISNHLYFYWYRQILGQKVEFLVSFYNNEISEKSEIFDDQFSVERPDGSNFTLKIRSTKLEDSAMYFCASRATSGGNEQFFGPGTRLTVL.

V and J are TRBV19 and TRBJ2-1, with TRBD2 as a possible D gene (5 bases). The germline CDR1 and CDR2 sequences are LNHDA and SQIVND (reference sequence). Between the trimmed V and J ends, which lost 1 base and 0 bases, there was a span of 7 bases. This CDR3 region has 15 residues. In DNA form, the CDR3 reads TGTGCCAGTAGTATAGCGGGGAGCTCCTACAATGAGCAGTTCTTC. As protein: CASSIAGSSYNEQFF.

The chain couples TRBV2 to TRBJ1-6; 10 bases fit TRBD1. This CDR3 has 14 amino acids. Trimming cost V 6 bases and J 10 bases; bases outside gene matches: 6. The germline gives CDR1 SNHLY, CDR2 FYNNEI. For the CDR3, the DNA is TGTGCCAGCAGCATCGACAGGGGGCCCTCACCCCTCCACTTT. This translates into CASSIDRGPSPLHF.

A note on this clone: This sample also contains other DNA sequences that code for the same CDR3. V and J are TRBV5-1 and TRBJ2-2; no clear D gene. The CDR3 is 15 residues long. CDR1 SGHRS and CDR2 YFSETQ come from the germline V gene. V was shortened by 1 base and J by 0 bases, with 7 bases between the two germline ends. Here the CDR3 reads CASSLNQANTGELFF. In DNA, the CDR3 is TGCGCCAGCAGCTTGAACCAGGCGAACACCGGGGAGCTGTTTTTT.

The chain recombines TRBV6-5 with TRBJ1-1, with D perhaps matching TRBD1 (5 bases). V was shortened by 6 bases and J by 5 bases, with 16 bases between the two germline ends. The CDR3 is made up of 14 amino acids. Germline V gene lookup returns CDR1 MNHEY and CDR2 SVGAGI. The CDR3 coding sequence is TGTGCCAGCAGCTTACAGGCCGCGAGTACTGAAGCTTTCTTT. It yields the protein CASSLQAASTEAFF.

The chain is built from TRBV2 and TRBJ1-4; no definite D call. The V gene's germline CDR1 is SNHLY and CDR2 FYNNEI. The CDR3 contains 13 residues. Trimming left V 1 base short and J 8 bases short, with 8 bases between. In nucleotides, the CDR3 is TGTGCCAGCAGTGAAGGGGTTAGCGAAAAACTGTTTTTT. It encodes CASSEGVSEKLFF.

This chain connects TRBV30 to TRBJ1-2, with 7 bases identical to TRBD1. Per the germline V gene, CDR1 is GTSNPN and CDR2 is SVGIG (reference sequence). After removal of 5 bases from V and 5 bases from J, the junction contained 5 bases not matched to a gene. The CDR3 covers 12 residues. CDR3 bases: TGTGCCTGGGACAGGGAAGGGTATGGCTACACCTTC. Translating gives CAWDREGYGYTF.

The chain recombines TRBV27 with TRBJ2-3; the match to TRBD1 covers 7 bases. The germline CDR1 and CDR2 sequences are MNHEY and SMNVEV (reference sequence). The V gene end was trimmed by 5 bases and the J gene end by 3 bases; junction bases not matched to a gene: 11. The CDR3 contains 16 residues. The CDR3 is CASSPRSLGQTDTQYF. The CDR3 DNA is TGTGCCAGCAGTCCGAGATCCCTGGGACAGACAGATACGCAGTATTTT.

In this sample, this clone turned up a few times. The chain employs TRBV5-1 and TRBJ2-7; the D is unclear. The CDR3 has 14 amino acids. Trimming took off 6 bases at V and 0 bases at J, with 13 bases between the two ends. Germline CDR1 reads SGHRS; CDR2 reads YFSETQ. CDR3 region: CASTLAASSYEQYF. The CDR3 DNA reads as TGCGCCAGCACACTGGCGGCCAGCTCCTACGAGCAGTACTTC.

This clone was seen a handful of times. The DNA of the CDR3 is TGTGCCATCAGTGAACAGTCTAACTATGGCTACACCTTC. Its protein is CAISEQSNYGYTF. This chain links TRBV10-3 with TRBJ1-2; no firm D call. The CDR3 is 13 residues long. Germline-derived CDR1 and CDR2 are ENHRY and SYGVKD. The ends were cut back, 3 bases at V and 0 bases at J, with 5 bases in the middle.

The chain joins TRBV19 to TRBJ2-3, with 10 bases identical to TRBD2. This CDR3 has 15 amino acids. Looked up from germline, CDR1 is LNHDA and CDR2 is SQIVND (reference sequence). V shed 5 bases and J 2 bases; nucleotides not matched to a gene: 4. CDR3 protein: CASSPLAGNTDTQYF. In DNA, the CDR3 is TGTGCCAGTAGTCCACTAGCGGGAAACACAGATACGCAGTATTTT.

The chain carries TRBV21-1 and TRBJ1-2. TRBV21-1 counts as a pseudogene. CDR3 length: 14 residues. The CDR3 sequence: CATEPRGPCHGYTF. Here the CDR3 DNA reads TGTGCCACCGAGCCGCGGGGGCCTTGCCATGGCTACACCTTC.

CDR3 DNA: TGCGCCAGCTCCGACTACAGGGTTCGGGGCGAGCAGTACTTC. Its translation is CASSDYRVRGEQYF. The J gene is TRBJ2-7, the V gene TRBV10-2; a possible D gene is TRBD1 (6 bases). Germline V gene data show CDR1 as WSHSY and CDR2 as SAAADI. Trimming stripped 8 bases from V and 6 bases from J, with 20 bases between. CDR3 length: 14 residues.

This sequence joins TRBV5-1 and TRBJ2-1, with D tentatively TRBD2 (6 bases). Trimming pared 5 bases from V and 4 bases from J, leaving 13 bases between. This CDR3 has 14 residues. CDR1 is SGHRS and CDR2 is YFSETQ in the germline V gene. The DNA of the CDR3 is TGCGCCAGCAGGGGGGACTCGGGGTACAATGAGCAGTTCTTC. The encoded protein is CASRGDSGYNEQFF.

The chain joins TRBV7-3 to TRBJ1-1; 8 nucleotides align to TRBD1. The CDR3 contains 14 residues. Germline loops: CDR1 SGHTA, CDR2 FQGTGA. With 5 bases clipped from V and 4 bases from J, the junction kept 6 bases outside the gene matches. CDR3 DNA sequence: TGTGCCAGCAGCCCGCGACAGGGGAGCACTGAAGCTTTCTTT. Protein sequence: CASSPRQGSTEAFF. The full variable domain, its missing parts supplied by reference TRBV7-3 and TRBJ1-1, is GAGVSQTPSNKVTEKGKYVELRCDPISGHTALYWYRQSLGQGPEFLIYFQGTGAADDSGLPNDRFFAVRPEGSVSTLKIQRTERGDSAVYLCASSPRQGSTEAFFGQGTRLTVV.

This chain uses TRBV5-1 with TRBJ1-2; D remains unclear. Germline values: CDR1 SGHRS, CDR2 YFSETQ. The CDR3 has 15 amino acids. The germline V and J ends were trimmed by 4 bases and 4 bases, with 17 bases remaining between them. CDR3 nucleotide sequence: TGCGCCAGCAGCCCGGACGGGAATGAGGTCTATGGCTACACCTTC. Translating it yields CASSPDGNEVYGYTF. Supplemented by reference TRBV5-1 and TRBJ1-2, the full variable domain reads KAGVTQTPRYLIKTRGQQVTLSCSPISGHRSVSWYQQTPGQGLQFLFEYFSETQRNKGNFPGRFSGRQFSNSRSEMNVSTLELGDSALYLCASSPDGNEVYGYTFGSGTRLTVV.